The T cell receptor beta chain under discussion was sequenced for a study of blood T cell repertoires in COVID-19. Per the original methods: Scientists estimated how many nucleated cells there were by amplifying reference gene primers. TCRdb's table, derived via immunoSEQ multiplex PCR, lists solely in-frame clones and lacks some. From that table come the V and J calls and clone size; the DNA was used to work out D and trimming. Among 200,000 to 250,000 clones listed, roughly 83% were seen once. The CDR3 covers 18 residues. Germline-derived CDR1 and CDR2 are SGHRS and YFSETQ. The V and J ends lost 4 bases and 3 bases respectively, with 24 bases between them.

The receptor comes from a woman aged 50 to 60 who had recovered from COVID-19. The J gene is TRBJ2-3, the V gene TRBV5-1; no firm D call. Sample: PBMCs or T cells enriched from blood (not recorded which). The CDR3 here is CASSPTGSATYRTDTQYF. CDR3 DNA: TGCGCCAGCAGCCCCACCGGATCGGCGACTTATAGGACAGATACGCAGTATTTT.